The entry that follows covers one T cell receptor (beta chain) sequence. Its antigen is currently unknown. This record comes from a study of T-cell reconstitution after alpha-beta-depleted transplantation in children. Study-wide results and limits: Expanded clones from the graft, numbering several hundred, reportedly supplied alpha-beta T cells about two months after transplant. From surviving recipient T cells and thymic progenitors came the high day-60 TCRbeta diversity observed in some patients.

Per germline, CDR1 SNHLY and CDR2 FYNNEI. This CDR3 is built from 18 residues. V lost 11 bases to trimming and J lost 3 bases; unmatched junction nucleotides: 21. A TCRbeta library incorporating unique molecular identifiers was prepared. Each CDR3 protein gets one entry after TCRdb re-called the PCR reads with MiXCR. This sample yields some 220,000 distinct CDR3 sequences, of which 11% are seen a single time; 28% belongs to the top ten. The chain employs TRBV2 and TRBJ2-1; 8 positions agree with TRBD2. Sequencing used PBMCs, obtained before TCRalphabeta/CD19-depleted stem cell transplant. This clonotype was obtained from a child younger than two with acute myeloid leukemia, due to receive a stem cell transplant. The CDR3 here is CAFSFSGVAGPIYNEQFF. DNA for the CDR3: TGTGCCTTCAGTTTCAGTGGGGTAGCGGGACCAATCTACAATGAGCAGTTCTTC.